The 5 T cell receptor beta chains presented below share a single source sample, sequenced in a study of CD8+ T cells in alopecia areata. Reverse transcribed after extraction, RNA yielded cDNA as the sequencing template. Sequencing was performed with immunoSEQ multiplex PCR; in TCRdb, only in-frame clones are kept and a portion is missing. There are 110,000 to 150,000 clones in the sample; roughly three fifths occur only once, and roughly 6.7% lies in the top ten. Sequenced material: CD4+ T cells sorted from blood, taken at week 0. These receptors originate from a human donor with alopecia areata.

The chain couples TRBV5-4 to TRBJ1-6, with 7 bases lining up with TRBD1. This CDR3 contains 15 residues. Looked up from germline, CDR1 is SGHNT and CDR2 is YYREEE (reference sequence). The V gene end was trimmed by 3 bases and the J gene end by 5 bases; junction bases not matched to a gene: 5. Here the CDR3 DNA reads TGTGCCAGCAGCTCCGGGACAGCTAATAATTCACCCCTCCACTTT. Its protein product is CASSSGTANNSPLHF.

A few counts support this clone. V gene TRBV28 combines with J gene TRBJ2-5, with 8 bases aligning to TRBD2. Trimming cost V 11 bases and J 5 bases; bases outside gene matches: 13. CDR1 is MDHEN, CDR2 SYDVKM, per germline. This CDR3 contains 14 residues. CDR3 region: CASGSGGQGETQYF. The CDR3 nucleotides are TGTGCCTCGGGGAGCGGGGGTCAGGGGGAGACCCAGTACTTC.

The chain recombines TRBV7-9 with TRBJ1-1; D ambiguous. V was shortened by 3 bases and J by 1 base, with 3 bases between the two germline ends. The CDR3 loop spans 12 amino acids. The V gene's germline CDR1 is SEHNR and CDR2 FQNEAQ (reference sequence). CDR3 sequence (DNA): TGTGCCAGCAGCTTCGGGAACACTGAAGCTTTCTTT. Amino acid sequence: CASSFGNTEAFF. Based on the CDR3 plus reference TRBV7-9 and TRBJ1-1, the full variable domain is DTGVSQNPRHKITKRGQNVTFRCDPISEHNRLYWYRQTLGQGPEFLTYFQNEAQLEKSRLLSDRFSAERPKGSFSTLEIQRTEQGDSAMYLCASSFGNTEAFFGQGTRLTVV.

This sequence joins TRBV6-1 and TRBJ2-7; 7 nucleotides align to TRBD2. CDR3 length: 12 residues. Germline V lookup: CDR1 MNHNS, CDR2 SASEGT. V shed 0 bases, J shed 11 bases, and the junction held 4 bases outside the gene matches. The CDR3 DNA reads as TGTGCCAGCAGTGAAGCGGTCGGGGGGAAGTACTTC. This encodes CASSEAVGGKYF.

This clone has only a few counts. The chain is built from TRBV6-1 and TRBJ2-7; 10 bases line up with TRBD1. J lost 0 bases, V lost 7 bases, and 3 bases had no gene match. This CDR3 contains 14 residues. Germline CDR1 and CDR2: MNHNS and SASEGT. The CDR3 sequence is CASTGDRGSYEQYF. DNA of the CDR3: TGTGCCAGCACCGGGGACAGGGGCTCCTACGAGCAGTACTTC.